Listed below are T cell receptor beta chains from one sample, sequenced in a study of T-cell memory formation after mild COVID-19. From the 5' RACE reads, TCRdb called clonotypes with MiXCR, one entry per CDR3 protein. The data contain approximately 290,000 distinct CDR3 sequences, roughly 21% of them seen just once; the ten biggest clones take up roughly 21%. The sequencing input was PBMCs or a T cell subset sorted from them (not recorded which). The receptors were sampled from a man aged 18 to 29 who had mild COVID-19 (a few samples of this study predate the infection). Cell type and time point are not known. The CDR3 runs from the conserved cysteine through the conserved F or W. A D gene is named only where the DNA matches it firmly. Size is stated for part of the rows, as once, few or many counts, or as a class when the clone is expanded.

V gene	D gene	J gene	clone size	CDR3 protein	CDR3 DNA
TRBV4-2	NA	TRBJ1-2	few	CASSQEWRERWGYTF	TGTGCCAGCAGCCAAGAATGGAGGGAACGATGGGGCTACACCTTC
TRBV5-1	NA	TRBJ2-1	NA	CASGDHYNEQFF	TGCGCCAGCGGCGACCACTACAATGAGCAGTTCTTC
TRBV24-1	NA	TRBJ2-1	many	CATSDGAGYYNEQFF	TGTGCCACCAGTGATGGGGCGGGCTACTACAATGAGCAGTTCTTC
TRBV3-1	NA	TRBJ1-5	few	CASSQGLYQPQHF	TGTGCCAGCAGCCAAGGATTGTATCAGCCCCAGCATTTT
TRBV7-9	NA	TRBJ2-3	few	CASSPVRTLGEDTQYF	TGTGCCAGCAGCCCCGTACGGACCCTGGGGGAAGATACGCAGTATTTT
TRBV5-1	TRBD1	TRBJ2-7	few	CASSGGTGDSYEQYF	TGCGCCAGCAGCGGGGGGACAGGGGACTCCTACGAGCAGTACTTC
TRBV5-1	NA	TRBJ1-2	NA	CASSLDREGYTF	TGCGCCAGCAGCTTGGACAGGGAGGGCTACACCTTC
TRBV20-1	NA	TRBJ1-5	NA	CSASSGEPPQHF	TGCAGTGCTTCCTCGGGGGAGCCGCCCCAGCATTTT
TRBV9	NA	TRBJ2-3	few	CASSADADTQYF	TGTGCCAGCAGCGCCGACGCAGATACGCAGTATTTT
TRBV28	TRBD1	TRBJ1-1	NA	CASRLQGGMNTEAFF	TGTGCCAGCAGATTACAGGGGGGAATGAACACTGAAGCTTTCTTT
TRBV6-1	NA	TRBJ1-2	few	CASINVGEIPGYGYTF	TGTGCCAGCATTAACGTGGGGGAGATTCCCGGTTATGGCTACACCTTC
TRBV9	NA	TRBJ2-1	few	CASSVDAYNEQFF	TGTGCCAGCAGCGTGGACGCCTACAATGAGCAGTTCTTC
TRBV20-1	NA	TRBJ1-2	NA	CSASDRGDGYTF	TGCAGTGCCTCGGACCGAGGGGATGGCTACACCTTC
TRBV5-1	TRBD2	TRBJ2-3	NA	CASAGVAGGPSTDTQYF	TGCGCCAGCGCGGGGGTAGCGGGGGGGCCGAGCACAGATACGCAGTATTTT
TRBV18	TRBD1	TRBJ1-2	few	CASSPPQTGTGVRGYTF	TGTGCCAGCTCACCACCGCAGACCGGGACAGGGGTTCGGGGCTACACCTTC
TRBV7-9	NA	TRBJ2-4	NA	CASSFGPNIQYF	TGTGCCAGCAGCTTCGGGCCGAACATTCAGTACTTC
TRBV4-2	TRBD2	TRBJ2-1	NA	CASSQLTAGDEQFF	TGTGCCAGCAGCCAATTAACGGCGGGAGACGAGCAGTTCTTC
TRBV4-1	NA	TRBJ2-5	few	CASSQEGPGETQYF	TGCGCCAGCAGCCAAGAGGGGCCGGGGGAGACCCAGTACTTC
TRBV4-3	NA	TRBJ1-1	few	CASGGSPNTEAFF	TGCGCCAGTGGGGGCTCCCCGAACACTGAAGCTTTCTTT
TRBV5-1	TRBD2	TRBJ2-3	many	CASSFGLATDTQYF	TGTGCCAGCAGCTTCGGACTAGCGACAGATACGCAGTATTTT
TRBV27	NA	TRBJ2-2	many	CASSSPETGMGGGELFF	TGTGCCAGCAGTTCGCCGGAAACAGGGATGGGCGGCGGGGAGCTGTTTTTT
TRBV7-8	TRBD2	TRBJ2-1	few	CASSDDLLAGGPTEQFF	TGTGCCAGCAGCGACGATTTACTAGCGGGGGGGCCAACTGAGCAGTTCTTC
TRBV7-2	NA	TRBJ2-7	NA	CASSPVPRTSSYEQYF	TGTGCCAGCAGCCCCGTACCTAGAACCTCATCCTACGAGCAGTACTTC
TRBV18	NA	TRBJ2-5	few	CASSPAGVQETQYF	TGTGCCAGCTCACCGGCAGGGGTACAAGAGACCCAGTACTTC
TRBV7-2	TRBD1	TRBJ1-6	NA	CASSSSGGARIKSPLHF	TGTGCCAGCAGTTCCTCAGGGGGCGCGAGGATTAAGTCACCCCTCCACTTT
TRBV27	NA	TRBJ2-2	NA	CASSSQYTGELFF	TGTGCCAGCAGTTCACAGTACACCGGGGAGCTGTTTTTT
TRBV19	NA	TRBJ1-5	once	CASRAGYSNQPQHF	TGTGCCAGTAGGGCAGGGTATAGCAATCAGCCCCAGCATTTT
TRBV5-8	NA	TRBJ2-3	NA	CASSLFGARTDTQYF	TGTGCCAGCAGCTTATTTGGGGCTCGCACAGATACGCAGTATTTT
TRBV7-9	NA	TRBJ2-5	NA	CASSLVLGPETQYF	TGTGCCAGCAGCTTAGTTTTGGGGCCAGAGACCCAGTACTTC
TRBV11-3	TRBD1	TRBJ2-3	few	CASREDRQAGDTQYF	TGTGCCAGCAGAGAGGACAGGCAAGCTGGAGATACGCAGTATTTT
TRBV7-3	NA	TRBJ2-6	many	CASSPQGGFGANVLTF	TGTGCCAGCAGCCCACAGGGGGGGTTCGGGGCCAACGTCCTGACTTTC
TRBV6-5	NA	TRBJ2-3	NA	CASRGQGLSDTQYF	TGTGCCAGCAGGGGGCAGGGCCTCTCAGATACGCAGTATTTT
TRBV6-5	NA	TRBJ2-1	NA	CASSYSRGFEQFF	TGTGCCAGCAGTTACTCGAGAGGGTTTGAGCAGTTCTTC
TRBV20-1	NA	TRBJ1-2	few	CSARDSSGTEGTF	TGCAGTGCTAGAGATTCGTCAGGGACGGAGGGGACCTTC
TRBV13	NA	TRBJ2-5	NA	CASSLAHLKETQYF	TGTGCCAGCAGCTTAGCACACCTTAAAGAGACCCAGTACTTC
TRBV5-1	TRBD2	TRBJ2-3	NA	CASSLAPSGGPAADTQYF	TGCGCCAGCAGCTTGGCCCCTAGCGGGGGGCCCGCGGCAGATACGCAGTATTTT
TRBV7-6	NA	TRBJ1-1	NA	CASSHQGSNRLNTEAFF	TGTGCCAGCAGCCACCAGGGATCAAACAGACTGAACACTGAAGCTTTCTTT
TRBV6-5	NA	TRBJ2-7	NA	CASGGDSYEQYF	TGTGCCAGCGGGGGGGACAGCTACGAGCAGTACTTC
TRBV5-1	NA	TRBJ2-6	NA	CASSNGRVLWGANVLTF	TGCGCCAGCAGCAACGGGAGAGTCCTTTGGGGGGCCAACGTCCTGACTTTC
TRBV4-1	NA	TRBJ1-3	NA	CASSQDGRFSGNTIYF	TGCGCCAGCAGCCAAGATGGACGCTTCTCTGGAAACACCATATATTTT
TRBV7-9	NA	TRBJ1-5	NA	CASRLEGDQPQHF	TGTGCCAGCAGATTAGAGGGGGATCAGCCCCAGCATTTT
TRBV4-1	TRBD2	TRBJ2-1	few	CASSQRTQLAGGPYNEQFF	TGCGCCAGCAGCCAGAGGACCCAACTAGCGGGGGGGCCCTACAATGAGCAGTTCTTC
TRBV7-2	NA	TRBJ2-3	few	CASSLLLADLTQYF	TGTGCCAGCAGCTTATTGTTAGCGGACCTTACGCAGTATTTT
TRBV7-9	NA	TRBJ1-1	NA	CASGYRNTEAFF	TGTGCCAGCGGATATCGAAACACTGAAGCTTTCTTT
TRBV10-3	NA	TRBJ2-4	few	CAISGDFETKNIQYF	TGTGCCATCAGTGGGGACTTCGAAACCAAAAACATTCAGTACTTC
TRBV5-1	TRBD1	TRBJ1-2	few	CASSLNGQGYGYTF	TGCGCCAGCAGCTTGAATGGACAGGGGTATGGCTACACCTTC
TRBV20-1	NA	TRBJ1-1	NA	CSARGFPEAFF	TGCAGTGCTAGGGGGTTTCCTGAAGCTTTCTTT
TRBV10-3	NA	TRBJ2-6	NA	CAIEGTGANVLTF	TGTGCCATCGAGGGGACTGGGGCCAACGTCCTGACTTTC
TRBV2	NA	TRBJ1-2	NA	CARQNRALYGYTF	TGTGCCAGGCAGAACAGGGCTTTATATGGCTACACCTTC
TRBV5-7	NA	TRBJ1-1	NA	CASSLSWETTEAFF	TGTGCCAGCAGCTTGAGCTGGGAAACGACTGAAGCTTTCTTT
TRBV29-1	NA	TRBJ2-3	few	CSVDSRKGEDTQYF	TGCAGCGTTGATTCGAGAAAGGGTGAAGATACGCAGTATTTT
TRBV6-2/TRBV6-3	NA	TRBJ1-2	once	CARSYSEDLYGYTF	TGTGCCAGAAGTTACTCGGAGGATCTCTATGGCTACACCTTC
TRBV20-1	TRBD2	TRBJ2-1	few	CSATGTRNSYNEQFF	TGCAGTGCTACCGGGACTAGGAACTCCTACAATGAGCAGTTCTTC
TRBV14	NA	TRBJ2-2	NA	CASSRRTVVSGELFF	TGTGCCAGCAGCCGACGGACAGTGGTCAGCGGGGAGCTGTTTTTT